Each of the 5 T cell receptor beta chains below was sequenced from the same sample in a study of T cell repertoires in cytomegalovirus infection. TCRdb processed the reads anew with MiXCR; each CDR3 protein has one entry. The sample has some 270,000 distinct CDR3 sequences, over 15% seen once. The specimen sequenced was CD8+ T cells from PBMCs. The source of these receptors is a human donor in good health (CMV status not recorded). Some clones in this sample may be carry-over from other donors' samples.

The CDR3 DNA reads as TGCGCCAGCAGCAAGGGGGGAGTCGATGAAGCTTTCTTT. Residues: CASSKGGVDEAFF. The V gene is TRBV4-3, the J gene TRBJ1-1; possibly TRBD1 for D (6 bases). The CDR3 spans 13 residues. Germline V CDR1 and CDR2: LGHNA, YSLEER. The V gene lost 5 bases and the J gene lost 7 bases, with 14 bases spanning the gap.

The chain uses TRBV28 and TRBJ2-3, with D perhaps TRBD2 (6 bases). This CDR3 contains 15 residues. V lost 1 base, J lost 1 base, and 9 bases lay in between. The germline V gene has CDR1 MDHEN and CDR2 SYDVKM. CDR3 DNA sequence: TGTGCCAGCAGTTTATACGGGGGTGGCACAGATACGCAGTATTTT. It yields the protein CASSLYGGGTDTQYF.

This clonotype was counted between two and nine times. The chain links TRBV19 to TRBJ2-4; unclear D gene. V lost 10 bases to trimming and J lost 7 bases, with 14 bases between them. CDR3 size: 12 residues. The germline gives CDR1 LNHDA, CDR2 SQIVND (reference sequence). In DNA, the CDR3 is TGTGCCACCGAGGAAGGTCCGAACATTCAGTACTTC. Its protein is CATEEGPNIQYF.

The table lists this clonotype with many counts. The chain is built from TRBV6-5 and TRBJ1-1; D is perhaps TRBD1 (6 bases). Germline V CDR1 and CDR2: MNHEY, SVGAGI. This CDR3 has 12 residues. Trimming took 5 bases from V and 5 from J, leaving 9 bases between them. The CDR3 nucleotides read TGTGCCAGCAGTACAGGGACGACTGAAGCTTTCTTT. It translates to CASSTGTTEAFF.

Ten or more counts support this clonotype. The rearrangement uses TRBV7-2 and TRBJ1-1, with 9 bases identical to TRBD1. Germline V gene sequence: CDR1 SGHTA, CDR2 FQGNSA. The junction had 8 bases not matched to a gene; V was cut back by 5 bases and J by 7 bases. CDR3 size: 14 residues. DNA of the CDR3: TGTGCCAGCAGCCTCCGGGACAGGGTAGGTGAAGCTTTCTTT. It yields the protein CASSLRDRVGEAFF. Based on the CDR3 plus reference TRBV7-2 and TRBJ1-1, the full variable domain is GAGVSQSPSNKVTEKGKDVELRCDPISGHTALYWYRQSLGQGLEFLIYFQGNSAPDKSGLPSDRFSAERTGGSVSTLTIQRTQQEDSAVYLCASSLRDRVGEAFFGQGTRLTVV.